The subject of this entry is one TCR beta chain. Its antigen remains unidentified. Other DNA sequences in the sample encode the same CDR3. PCR used 60 Vbeta primers and 13 Jbeta primers. The method was immunoSEQ multiplex PCR; TCRdb's version includes in-frame clones alone and lacks a portion of them. The data hold 130,000 or so clones, with 60% to 80% observed a single time. This specimen comes from a study of cytomegalovirus exposure and HLA in healthy donors. Study as a whole: In a previous analysis, approximately 110 million unique TCR beta sequences were found from roughly 200 million T cells. Study-level findings and limits: Sequence variants that were highly shared formed a cluster that was likely a sequencing artifact. Later analysis suggested most CMV-associated TCR beta chains were HLA-restricted. A link between a missense DCLRE1C variant and TCR beta V- and J-gene trimming emerged from a later analysis.

The receptor comes from a man aged 50-60 years in good health and CMV-seropositive. Sequences were obtained from PBMCs.

The chain's CDR3 is CASSLVAGNTEAFF. Written as DNA, the CDR3 is TGCGCCAGCAGCTTGGTAGCGGGGAACACTGAAGCTTTCTTT. The chain has TRBV5-1 and TRBJ1-1; no firm D call. Deletions cut 0 bases from V and 1 base from J, with 7 bases between. This CDR3 is 14 amino acids long. The germline CDR1 and CDR2 sequences are SGHRS and YFSETQ.